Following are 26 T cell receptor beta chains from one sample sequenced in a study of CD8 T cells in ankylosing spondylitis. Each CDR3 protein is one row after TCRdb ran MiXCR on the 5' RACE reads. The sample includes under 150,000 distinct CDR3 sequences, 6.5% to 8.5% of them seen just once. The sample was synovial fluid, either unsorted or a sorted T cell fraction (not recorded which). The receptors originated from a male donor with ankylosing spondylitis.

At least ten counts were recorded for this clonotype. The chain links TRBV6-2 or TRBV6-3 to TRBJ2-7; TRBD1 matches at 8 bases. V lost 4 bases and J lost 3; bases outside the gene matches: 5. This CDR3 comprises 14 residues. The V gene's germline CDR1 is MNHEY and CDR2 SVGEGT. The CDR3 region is CASSWKDRDYEQYF. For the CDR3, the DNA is TGTGCCAGCAGTTGGAAGGACAGGGACTACGAGCAGTACTTC.

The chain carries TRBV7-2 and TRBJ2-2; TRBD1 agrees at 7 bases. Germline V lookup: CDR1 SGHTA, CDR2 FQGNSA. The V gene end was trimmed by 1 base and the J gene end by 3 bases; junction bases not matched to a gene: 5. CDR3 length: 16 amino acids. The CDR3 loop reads CASSLEGGGYTGELFF. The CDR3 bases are TGTGCCAGCAGCTTAGAAGGGGGCGGTTACACCGGGGAGCTGTTTTTT. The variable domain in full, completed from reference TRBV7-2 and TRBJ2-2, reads GAGVSQSPSNKVTEKGKDVELRCDPISGHTALYWYRQSLGQGLEFLIYFQGNSAPDKSGLPSDRFSAERTGGSVSTLTIQRTQQEDSAVYLCASSLEGGGYTGELFFGEGSRLTVL.

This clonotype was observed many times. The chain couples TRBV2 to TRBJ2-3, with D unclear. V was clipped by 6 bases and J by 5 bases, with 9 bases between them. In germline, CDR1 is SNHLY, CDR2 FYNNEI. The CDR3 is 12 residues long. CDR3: CASSPTLDTQYF. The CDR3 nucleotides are TGTGCCAGCAGCCCGACACTAGATACGCAGTATTTT.

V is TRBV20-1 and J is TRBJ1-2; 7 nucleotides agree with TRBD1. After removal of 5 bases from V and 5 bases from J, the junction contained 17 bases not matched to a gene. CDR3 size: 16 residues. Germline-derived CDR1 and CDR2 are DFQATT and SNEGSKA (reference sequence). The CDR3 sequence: CSASSPRDSALYGYTF. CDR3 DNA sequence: TGCAGTGCTTCCAGCCCGAGGGACAGCGCCTTATATGGCTACACCTTC.

CDR3 sequence: CASSQRTGDSYEQYF. In DNA form, the CDR3 reads TGTGCCAGCAGTCAAAGGACAGGTGACTCCTACGAGCAGTACTTC. J is TRBJ2-7 and V is TRBV6-2 or TRBV6-3; 7 nucleotides align to TRBD1. The CDR3 contains 15 residues. The V gene's germline CDR1 is MNHEY and CDR2 SVGEGT. V lost 5 bases to trimming and J lost 0 bases; unmatched junction nucleotides: 7.

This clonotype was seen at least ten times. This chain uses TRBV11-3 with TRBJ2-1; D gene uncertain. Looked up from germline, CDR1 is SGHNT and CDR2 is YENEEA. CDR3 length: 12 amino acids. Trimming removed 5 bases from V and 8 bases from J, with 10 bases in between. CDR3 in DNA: TGTGCCAGCAGCGCAACGTTAGATGAGCAGTTCTTC. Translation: CASSATLDEQFF.

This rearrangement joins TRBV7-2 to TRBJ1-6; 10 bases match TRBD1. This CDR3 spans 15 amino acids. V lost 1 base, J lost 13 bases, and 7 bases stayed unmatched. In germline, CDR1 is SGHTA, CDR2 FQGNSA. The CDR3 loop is CASSLVWDRGRPLHF. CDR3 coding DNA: TGTGCCAGCAGCTTAGTTTGGGACAGGGGAAGGCCCCTCCACTTT. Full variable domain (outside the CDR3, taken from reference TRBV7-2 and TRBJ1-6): GAGVSQSPSNKVTEKGKDVELRCDPISGHTALYWYRQSLGQGLEFLIYFQGNSAPDKSGLPSDRFSAERTGGSVSTLTIQRTQQEDSAVYLCASSLVWDRGRPLHFGNGTRLTVT.

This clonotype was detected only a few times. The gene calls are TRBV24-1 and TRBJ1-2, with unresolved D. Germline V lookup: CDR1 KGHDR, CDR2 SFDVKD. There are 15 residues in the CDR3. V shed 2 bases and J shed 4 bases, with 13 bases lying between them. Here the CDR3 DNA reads TGTGCCACCAGTGATTGGAAATTGGGCGCCTATGGCTACACCTTC. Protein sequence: CATSDWKLGAYGYTF.

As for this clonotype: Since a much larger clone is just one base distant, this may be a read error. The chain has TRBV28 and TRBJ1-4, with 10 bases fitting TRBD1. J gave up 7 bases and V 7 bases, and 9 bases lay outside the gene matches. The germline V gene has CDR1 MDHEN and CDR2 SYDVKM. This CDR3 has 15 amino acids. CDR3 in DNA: TGTGCCAGCAATACCCTGACAGGGGGCCTTGAAAAACTGTTTTTT. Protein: CASNTLTGGLEKLFF. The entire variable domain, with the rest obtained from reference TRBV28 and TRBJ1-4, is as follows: DVKVTQSSRYLVKRTGEKVFLECVQDMDHENMFWYRQDPGLGLRLIYFSYDVKMKEKGDIPEGYSVSREKKERFSLILESASTNQTSMYLCASNTLTGGLEKLFFGSGTQLSVL.

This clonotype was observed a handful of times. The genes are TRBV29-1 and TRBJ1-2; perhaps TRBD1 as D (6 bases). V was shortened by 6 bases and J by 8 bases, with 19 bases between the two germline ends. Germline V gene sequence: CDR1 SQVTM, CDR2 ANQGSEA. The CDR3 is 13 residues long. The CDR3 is CSVARDTLGGYTF. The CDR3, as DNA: TGCAGCGTGGCCCGGGACACCTTGGGGGGCTACACCTTC.

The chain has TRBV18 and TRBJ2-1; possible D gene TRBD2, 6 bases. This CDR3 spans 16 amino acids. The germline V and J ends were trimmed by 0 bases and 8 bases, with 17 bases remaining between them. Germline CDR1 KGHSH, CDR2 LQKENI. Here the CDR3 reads CASSPPAAGWKDEQFF. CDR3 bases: TGTGCCAGCTCACCACCGGCGGCGGGATGGAAGGATGAGCAGTTCTTC.

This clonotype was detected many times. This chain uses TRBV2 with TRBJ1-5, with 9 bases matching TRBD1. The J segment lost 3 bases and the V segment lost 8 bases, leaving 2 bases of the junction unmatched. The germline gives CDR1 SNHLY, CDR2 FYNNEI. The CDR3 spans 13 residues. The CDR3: CASRTGVNQPQHF. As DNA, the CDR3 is TGTGCCAGCCGGACAGGGGTCAATCAGCCCCAGCATTTT.

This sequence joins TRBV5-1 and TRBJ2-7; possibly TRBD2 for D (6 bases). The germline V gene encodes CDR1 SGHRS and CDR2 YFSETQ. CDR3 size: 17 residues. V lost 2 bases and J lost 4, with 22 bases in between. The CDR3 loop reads CASSLGFRGTAIYEQYF. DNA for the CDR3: TGCGCCAGCAGCTTAGGCTTCAGAGGGACTGCTATATACGAGCAGTACTTC.

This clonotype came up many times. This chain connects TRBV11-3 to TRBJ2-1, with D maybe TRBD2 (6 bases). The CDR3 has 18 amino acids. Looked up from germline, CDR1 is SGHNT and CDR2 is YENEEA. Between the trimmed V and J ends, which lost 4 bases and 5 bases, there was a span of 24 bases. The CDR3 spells CASSSSGLSAGMHNEQFF. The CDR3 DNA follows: TGTGCCAGCAGCTCGTCGGGTCTCTCGGCGGGAATGCACAATGAGCAGTTCTTC. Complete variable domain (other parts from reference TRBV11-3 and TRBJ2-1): EAGVVQSPRYKIIEKKQPVAFWCNPISGHNTLYWYLQNLGQGPELLIRYENEEAVDDSQLPKDRFSAERLKGVDSTLKIQPAELGDSAVYLCASSSSGLSAGMHNEQFFGPGTRLTVL.

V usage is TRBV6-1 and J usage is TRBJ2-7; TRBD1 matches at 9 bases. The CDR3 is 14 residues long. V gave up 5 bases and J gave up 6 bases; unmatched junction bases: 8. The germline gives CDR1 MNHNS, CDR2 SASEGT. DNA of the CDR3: TGTGCCAGCAGTCCCCCTTGGGACAGGGCCGAGCAGTACTTC. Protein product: CASSPPWDRAEQYF.

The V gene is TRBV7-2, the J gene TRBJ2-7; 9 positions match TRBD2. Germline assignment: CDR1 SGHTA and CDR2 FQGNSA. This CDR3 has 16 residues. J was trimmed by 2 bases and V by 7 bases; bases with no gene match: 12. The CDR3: CASTIVELAGAYEQYF. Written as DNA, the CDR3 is TGTGCCAGCACCATCGTCGAACTAGCGGGTGCCTACGAGCAGTACTTC. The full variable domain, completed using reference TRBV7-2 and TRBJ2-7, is GAGVSQSPSNKVTEKGKDVELRCDPISGHTALYWYRQSLGQGLEFLIYFQGNSAPDKSGLPSDRFSAERTGGSVSTLTIQRTQQEDSAVYLCASTIVELAGAYEQYFGPGTRLTVT.

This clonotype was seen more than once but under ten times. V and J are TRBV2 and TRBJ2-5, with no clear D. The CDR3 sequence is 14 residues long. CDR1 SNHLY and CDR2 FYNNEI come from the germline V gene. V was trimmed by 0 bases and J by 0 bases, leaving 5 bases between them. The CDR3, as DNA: TGTGCCAGCAGTGAAGCAGCGAACCAAGAGACCCAGTACTTC. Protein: CASSEAANQETQYF.

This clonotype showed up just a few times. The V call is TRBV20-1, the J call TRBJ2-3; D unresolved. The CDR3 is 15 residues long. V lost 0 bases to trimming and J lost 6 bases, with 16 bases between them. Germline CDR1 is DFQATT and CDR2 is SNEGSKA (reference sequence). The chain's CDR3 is CSARDHKGRSDTQYF. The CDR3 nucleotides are TGCAGTGCTAGAGATCATAAGGGAAGGTCCGATACGCAGTATTTT.

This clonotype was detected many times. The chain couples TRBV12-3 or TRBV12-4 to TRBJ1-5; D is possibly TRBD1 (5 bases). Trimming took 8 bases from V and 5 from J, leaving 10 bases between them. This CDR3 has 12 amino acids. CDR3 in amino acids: CASCRGDQPQHF. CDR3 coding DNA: TGTGCCAGCTGCCGGGGGGATCAGCCCCAGCATTTT.

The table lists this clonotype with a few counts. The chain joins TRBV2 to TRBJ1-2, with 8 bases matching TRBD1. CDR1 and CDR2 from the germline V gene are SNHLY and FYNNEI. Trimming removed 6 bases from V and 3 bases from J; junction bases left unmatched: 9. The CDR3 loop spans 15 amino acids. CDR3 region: CASSEADRDHYGYTF. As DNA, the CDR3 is TGTGCCAGCAGCGAGGCGGACAGGGATCACTATGGCTACACCTTC.

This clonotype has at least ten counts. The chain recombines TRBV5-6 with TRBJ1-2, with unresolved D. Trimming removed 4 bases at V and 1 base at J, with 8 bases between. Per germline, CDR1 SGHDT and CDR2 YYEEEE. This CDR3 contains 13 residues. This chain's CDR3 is CASSHGRNYGYTF. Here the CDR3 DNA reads TGTGCCAGCAGCCATGGACGTAACTATGGCTACACCTTC.

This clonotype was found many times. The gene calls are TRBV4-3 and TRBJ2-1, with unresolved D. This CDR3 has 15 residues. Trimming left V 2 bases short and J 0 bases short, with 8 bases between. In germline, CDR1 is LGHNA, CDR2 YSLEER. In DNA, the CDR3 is TGCGCCAGCAGCCAATACTCTGACTCCTACAATGAGCAGTTCTTC. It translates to CASSQYSDSYNEQFF.

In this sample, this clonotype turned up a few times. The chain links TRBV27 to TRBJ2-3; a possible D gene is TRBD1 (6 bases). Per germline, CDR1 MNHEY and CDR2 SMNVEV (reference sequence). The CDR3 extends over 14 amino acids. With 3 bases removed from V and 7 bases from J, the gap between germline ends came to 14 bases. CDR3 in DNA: TGTGCCAGCAGTTTGGGGGCTCGCGGGTATACGCAGTATTTT. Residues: CASSLGARGYTQYF.

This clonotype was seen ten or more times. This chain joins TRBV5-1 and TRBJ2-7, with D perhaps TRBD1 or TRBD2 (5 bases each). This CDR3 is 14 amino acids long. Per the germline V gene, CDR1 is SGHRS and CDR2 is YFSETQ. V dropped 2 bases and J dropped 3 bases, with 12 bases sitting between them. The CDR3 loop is CASSFTRGSYEQYF. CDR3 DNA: TGCGCCAGCAGCTTTACTAGGGGCAGCTACGAGCAGTACTTC.

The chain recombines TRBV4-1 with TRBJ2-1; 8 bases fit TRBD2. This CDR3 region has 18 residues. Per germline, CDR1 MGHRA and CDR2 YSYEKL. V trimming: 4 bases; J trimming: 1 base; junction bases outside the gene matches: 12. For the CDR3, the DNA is TGCGCCAGCAGCCCCCGTCAGGCGGGAGGTCTATCCTACAATGAGCAGTTCTTC. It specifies CASSPRQAGGLSYNEQFF.

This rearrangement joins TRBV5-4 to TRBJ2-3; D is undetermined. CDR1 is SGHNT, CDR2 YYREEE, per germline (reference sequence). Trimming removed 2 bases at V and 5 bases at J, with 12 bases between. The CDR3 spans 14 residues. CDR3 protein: CASSLVGTQDTQYF. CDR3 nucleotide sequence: TGTGCCAGCAGCTTAGTGGGAACCCAAGATACGCAGTATTTT.